The TCR beta chain described here comes from a study of blood T cell repertoires in COVID-19. Whole-study context: Samples came from the United States, Italy and Spain, spanning acute and convalescent COVID-19. The cDNA or gDNA used as material had been derived from T cells, B-cell-depleted T cells, or PBMCs.

Germline CDR1 is SGDLS and CDR2 is YYNGEE. Trimming cost V 4 bases and J 3 bases; bases outside gene matches: 7. The CDR3 sequence is 15 residues long. Per the original methods: Using reference gene primer amplification, nucleated cell counts were estimated. Assay used: immunoSEQ multiplex PCR; TCRdb lists only in-frame clones, some missing. V and J calls and clone size are given by that table; D and trimming were obtained from the DNA. The sample holds 230,000 or so clones, about 86% seen once. Sequenced material: peripheral blood. The chain combines TRBV9 with TRBJ2-7, with 10 bases fitting TRBD1. The source of this sequence is a middle-aged man with active or convalescent COVID-19. As DNA, the CDR3 is TGTGCCAGCAGCTCCCGACAGGGGGCTTACTACGAGCAGTACTTC. Its translation is CASSSRQGAYYEQYF.